The 2 T cell receptor beta chains given below trace back to one sample, sequenced in a study of monozygotic twins with inflammatory bowel disease. TCRdb re-called the 5' RACE reads; every CDR3 protein appears as one record, without DNA. Recorded here are about 140,000 distinct CDR3 sequences; the top ten clones represent 2% to 3%. Sequencing was done on a sample of blood. These receptors originate from a human donor with ulcerative colitis or Crohn's disease, or a healthy co-twin of an affected twin (not recorded which).

The rearrangement joins TRBV20-1 to TRBJ1-6; TCRdb selects TRBD1, and the lack of DNA leaves this call unchecked. The CDR3 runs 16 residues. The germline V gene encodes CDR1 DFQATT and CDR2 SNEGSKA (reference sequence). This CDR3 is CSASGGRVTYNSPLHF.

The V call is TRBV30, the J call TRBJ2-6; lacking DNA, the TRBD2 call made by TCRdb goes unchecked. The CDR3 has 16 residues. Germline V lookup: CDR1 GTSNPN, CDR2 SVGIG (reference sequence). CDR3 amino acids: CAWCPAGGSGANVLTF.